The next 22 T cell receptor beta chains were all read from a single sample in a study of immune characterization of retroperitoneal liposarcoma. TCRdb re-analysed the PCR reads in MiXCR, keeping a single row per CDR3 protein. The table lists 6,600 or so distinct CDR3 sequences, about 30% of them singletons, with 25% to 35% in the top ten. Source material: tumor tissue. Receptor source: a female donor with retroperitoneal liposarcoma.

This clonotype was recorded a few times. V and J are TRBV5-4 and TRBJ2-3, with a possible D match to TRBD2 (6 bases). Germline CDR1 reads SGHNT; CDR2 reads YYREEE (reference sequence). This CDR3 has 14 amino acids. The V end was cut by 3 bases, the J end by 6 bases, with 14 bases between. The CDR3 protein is CASSWGGRGDTQYF. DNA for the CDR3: TGTGCCAGCAGCTGGGGAGGCAGAGGGGATACGCAGTATTTT.

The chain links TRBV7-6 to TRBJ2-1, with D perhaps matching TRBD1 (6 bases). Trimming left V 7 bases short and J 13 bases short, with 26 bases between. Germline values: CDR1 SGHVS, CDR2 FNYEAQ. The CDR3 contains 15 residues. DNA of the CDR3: TGTGCCAGCACCCCCCTGGGGGCCGTCCAAGAGACCCAGTTCTTC. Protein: CASTPLGAVQETQFF.

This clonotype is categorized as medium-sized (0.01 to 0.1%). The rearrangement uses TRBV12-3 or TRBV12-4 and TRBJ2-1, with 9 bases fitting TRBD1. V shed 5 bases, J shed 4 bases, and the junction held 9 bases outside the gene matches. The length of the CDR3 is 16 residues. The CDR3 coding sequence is TGTGCCAGCAGTCACCGTTACAGGGGGCGATACAATGAGCAGTTCTTC. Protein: CASSHRYRGRYNEQFF.

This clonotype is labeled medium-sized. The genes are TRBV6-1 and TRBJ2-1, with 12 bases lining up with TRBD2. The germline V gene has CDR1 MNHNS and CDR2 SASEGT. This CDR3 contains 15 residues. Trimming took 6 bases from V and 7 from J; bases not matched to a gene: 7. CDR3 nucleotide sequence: TGTGCCAGCAGCCGACTAGCGGGAGTTGGTAATGAGCAGTTCTTC. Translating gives CASSRLAGVGNEQFF.

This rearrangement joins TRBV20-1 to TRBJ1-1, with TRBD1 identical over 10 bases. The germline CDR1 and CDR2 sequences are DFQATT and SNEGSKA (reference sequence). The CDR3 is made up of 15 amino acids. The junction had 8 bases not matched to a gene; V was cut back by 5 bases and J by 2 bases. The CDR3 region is CSADRRDRGNTEAFF. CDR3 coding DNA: TGCAGTGCTGACCGAAGGGACAGGGGTAACACTGAAGCTTTCTTT.

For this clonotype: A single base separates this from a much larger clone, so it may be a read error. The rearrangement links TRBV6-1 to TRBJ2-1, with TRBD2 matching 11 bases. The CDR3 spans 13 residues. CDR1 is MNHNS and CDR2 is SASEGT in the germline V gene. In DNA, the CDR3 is TGTGCCTGCCTAGCGGGAGGCTACAATGAGCAGTTATTC. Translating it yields CACLAGGYNEQLF.

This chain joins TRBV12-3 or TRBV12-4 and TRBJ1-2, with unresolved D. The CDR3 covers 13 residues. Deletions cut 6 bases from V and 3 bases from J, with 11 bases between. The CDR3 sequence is CASSRPGDYGYTF. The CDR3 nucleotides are TGTGCCAGCAGCAGACCCGGGGACTATGGCTACACCTTC.

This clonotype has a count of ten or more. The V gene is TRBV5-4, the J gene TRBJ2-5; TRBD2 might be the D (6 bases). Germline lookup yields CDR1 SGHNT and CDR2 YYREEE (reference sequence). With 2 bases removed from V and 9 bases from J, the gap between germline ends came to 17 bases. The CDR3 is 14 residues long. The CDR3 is CASSFRVQGGSQYF. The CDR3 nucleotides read TGTGCCAGCAGCTTCCGGGTCCAAGGAGGGTCCCAGTACTTC.

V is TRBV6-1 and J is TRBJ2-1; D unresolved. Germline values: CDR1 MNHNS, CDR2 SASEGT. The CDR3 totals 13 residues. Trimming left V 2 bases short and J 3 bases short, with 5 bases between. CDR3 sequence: CASSEKDYNEQFF. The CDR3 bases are TGTGCCAGCAGTGAAAAGGACTACAATGAGCAGTTCTTC.

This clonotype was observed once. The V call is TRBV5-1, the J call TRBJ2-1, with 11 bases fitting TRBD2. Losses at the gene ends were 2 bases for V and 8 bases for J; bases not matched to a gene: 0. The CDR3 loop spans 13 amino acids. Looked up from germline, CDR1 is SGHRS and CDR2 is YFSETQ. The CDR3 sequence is CASSFSGRDEQFF. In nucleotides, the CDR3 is TGCGCCAGCAGCTTTAGCGGGAGGGATGAGCAGTTCTTC.

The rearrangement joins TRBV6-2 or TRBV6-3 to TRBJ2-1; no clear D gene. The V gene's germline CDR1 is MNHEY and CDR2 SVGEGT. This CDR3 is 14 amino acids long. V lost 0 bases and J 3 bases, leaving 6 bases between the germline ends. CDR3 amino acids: CASSYSVDYNEQFF. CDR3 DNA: TGTGCCAGCAGTTACTCGGTAGACTACAATGAGCAGTTCTTC.

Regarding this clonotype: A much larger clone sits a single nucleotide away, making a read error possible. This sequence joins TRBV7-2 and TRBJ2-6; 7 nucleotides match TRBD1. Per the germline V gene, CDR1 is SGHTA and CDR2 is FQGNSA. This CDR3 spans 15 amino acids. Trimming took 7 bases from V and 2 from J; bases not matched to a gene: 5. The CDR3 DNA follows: TGTGCCAGCAACTTTGACAGGGCTGGGGCCAACGTCCTGACTTTC. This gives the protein CASNFDRAGANVLTF. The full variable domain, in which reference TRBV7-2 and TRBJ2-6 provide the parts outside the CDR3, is GAGVSQSPSNKVTEKGKDVELRCDPISGHTALYWYRQSLGQGLEFLIYFQGNSAPDKSGLPSDRFSAERTGGSVSTLTIQRTQQEDSAVYLCASNFDRAGANVLTFGAGSRLTVL.

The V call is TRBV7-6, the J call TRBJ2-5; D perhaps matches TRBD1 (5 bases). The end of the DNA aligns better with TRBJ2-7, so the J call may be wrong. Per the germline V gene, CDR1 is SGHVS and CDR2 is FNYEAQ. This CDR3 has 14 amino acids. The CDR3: CASSLAQASYEQYF. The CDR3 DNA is TGTGCCAGCAGCTTAGCACAGGCTAGCTACGAGCAGTACTTC.

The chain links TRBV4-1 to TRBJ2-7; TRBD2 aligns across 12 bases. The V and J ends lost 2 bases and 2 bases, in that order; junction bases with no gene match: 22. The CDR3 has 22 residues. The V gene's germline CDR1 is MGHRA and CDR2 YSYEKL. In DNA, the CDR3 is TGCGCCAGCAGCCAATTTGTTTCAGGGAGGACTAGCGGGATCCGTACTCCCTACGAGCAGTACTTC. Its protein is CASSQFVSGRTSGIRTPYEQYF.

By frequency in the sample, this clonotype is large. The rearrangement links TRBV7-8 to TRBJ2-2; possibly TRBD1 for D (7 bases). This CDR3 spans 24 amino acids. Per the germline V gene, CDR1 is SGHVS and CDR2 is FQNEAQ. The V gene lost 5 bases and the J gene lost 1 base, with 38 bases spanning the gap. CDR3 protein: CASSIPFTPLFPDNRGGNTGELFF. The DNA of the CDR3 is TGTGCCAGCAGCATCCCATTTACTCCCCTATTCCCCGACAACAGGGGAGGGAACACCGGGGAGCTGTTTTTT.

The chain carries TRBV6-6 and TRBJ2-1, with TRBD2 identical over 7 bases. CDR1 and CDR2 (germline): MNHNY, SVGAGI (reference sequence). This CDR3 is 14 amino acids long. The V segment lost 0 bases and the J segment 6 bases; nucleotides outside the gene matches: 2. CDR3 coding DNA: TGTGCCAGCAGTTACTCGCGGGAGCCCAATGAGCAGTTCTTC. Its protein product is CASSYSREPNEQFF.

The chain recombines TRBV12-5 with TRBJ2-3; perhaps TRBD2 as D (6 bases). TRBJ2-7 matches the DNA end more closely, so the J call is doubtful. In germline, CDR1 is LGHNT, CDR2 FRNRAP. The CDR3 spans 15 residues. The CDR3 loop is CASGSQRVTYNEQYF. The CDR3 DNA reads TGTGCTAGTGGTTCTCAGCGGGTAACCTACAATGAGCAGTACTTC.

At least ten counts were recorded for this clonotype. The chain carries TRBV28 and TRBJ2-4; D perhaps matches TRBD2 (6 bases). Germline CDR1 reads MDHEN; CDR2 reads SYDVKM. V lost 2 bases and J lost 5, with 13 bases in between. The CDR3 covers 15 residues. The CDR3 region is CASSLPGWGENIQYF. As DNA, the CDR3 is TGTGCCAGCAGTTTACCCGGGTGGGGGGAAAACATTCAGTACTTC.

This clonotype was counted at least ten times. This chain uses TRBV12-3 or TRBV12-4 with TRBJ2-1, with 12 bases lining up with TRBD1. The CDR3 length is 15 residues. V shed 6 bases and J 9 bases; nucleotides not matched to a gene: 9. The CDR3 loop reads CASSLGTGGGGEQFF. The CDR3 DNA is TGTGCCAGCAGCCTAGGGACAGGGGGCGGGGGTGAGCAGTTCTTC.

The CDR3 is CASSEIHTGRNNEQFF. The DNA for the CDR3 is TGTGCCAGCAGTGAAATACACACCGGTCGAAACAATGAGCAGTTCTTC. The V call is TRBV6-1, the J call TRBJ2-1; unclear D gene. This CDR3 comprises 16 residues. V was shortened by 2 bases and J by 5 bases, with 16 bases between the two germline ends. CDR1 is MNHNS and CDR2 is SASEGT in the germline V gene.

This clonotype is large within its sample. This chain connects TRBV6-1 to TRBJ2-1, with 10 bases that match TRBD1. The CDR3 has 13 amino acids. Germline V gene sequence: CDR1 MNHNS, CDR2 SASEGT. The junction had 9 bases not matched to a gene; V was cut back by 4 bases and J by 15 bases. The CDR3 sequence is CASSGEFRDRGFF. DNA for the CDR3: TGTGCCAGCAGTGGAGAGTTCCGGGACAGGGGGTTCTTC.

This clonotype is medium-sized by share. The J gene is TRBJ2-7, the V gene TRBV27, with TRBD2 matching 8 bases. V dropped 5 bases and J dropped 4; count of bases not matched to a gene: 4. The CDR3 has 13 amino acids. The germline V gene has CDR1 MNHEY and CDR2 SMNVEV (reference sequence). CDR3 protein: CASSSGSLYEQYF. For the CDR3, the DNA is TGTGCCAGCAGTAGCGGGAGCCTTTACGAGCAGTACTTC.